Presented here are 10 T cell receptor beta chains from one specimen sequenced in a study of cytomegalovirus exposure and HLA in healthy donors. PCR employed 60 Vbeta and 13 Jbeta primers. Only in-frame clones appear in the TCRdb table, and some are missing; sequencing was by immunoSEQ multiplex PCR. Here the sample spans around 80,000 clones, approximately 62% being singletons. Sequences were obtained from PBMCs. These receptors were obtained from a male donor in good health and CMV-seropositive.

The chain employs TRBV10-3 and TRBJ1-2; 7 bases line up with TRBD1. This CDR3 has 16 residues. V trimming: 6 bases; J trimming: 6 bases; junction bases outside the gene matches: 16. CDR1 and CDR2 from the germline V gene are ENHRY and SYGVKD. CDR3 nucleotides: TGTGCCATCAGAAGACAGGGAAGGTTCTCCGGGGATGGCTACACCTTC. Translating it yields CAIRRQGRFSGDGYTF.

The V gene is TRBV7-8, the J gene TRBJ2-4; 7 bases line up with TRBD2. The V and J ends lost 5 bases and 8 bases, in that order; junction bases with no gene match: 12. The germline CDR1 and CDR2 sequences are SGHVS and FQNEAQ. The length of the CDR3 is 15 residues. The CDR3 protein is CASSTRETERYIQYF. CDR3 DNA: TGTGCCAGCAGCACGCGGGAGACGGAGAGGTACATTCAGTACTTC.

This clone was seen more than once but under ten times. The CDR3 here is CASSGEWEAFF. The CDR3 nucleotides are TGTGCCAGCTCAGGGGAGTGGGAAGCTTTCTTT. The chain combines TRBV5-6 with TRBJ1-1; D may be TRBD1 (6 bases). Per the germline V gene, CDR1 is SGHDT and CDR2 is YYEEEE. V gave up 7 bases and J gave up 8 bases, with 12 bases separating them. The length of the CDR3 is 11 residues.

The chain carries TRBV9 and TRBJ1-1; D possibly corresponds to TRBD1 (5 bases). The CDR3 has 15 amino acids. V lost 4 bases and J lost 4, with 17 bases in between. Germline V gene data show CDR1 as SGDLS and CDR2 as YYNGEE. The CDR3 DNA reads TGTGCCAGCAGCCCCCTAACGACAGCGACCACTGAAGCTTTCTTT. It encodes CASSPLTTATTEAFF.

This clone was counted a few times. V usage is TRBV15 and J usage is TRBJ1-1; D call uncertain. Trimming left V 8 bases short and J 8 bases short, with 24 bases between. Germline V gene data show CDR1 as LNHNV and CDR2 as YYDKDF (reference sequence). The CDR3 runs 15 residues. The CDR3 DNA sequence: TGTGCCACCCTTCATAGGGAGCTAAGCTTAAGGGAAGCTTTCTTT. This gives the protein CATLHRELSLREAFF.

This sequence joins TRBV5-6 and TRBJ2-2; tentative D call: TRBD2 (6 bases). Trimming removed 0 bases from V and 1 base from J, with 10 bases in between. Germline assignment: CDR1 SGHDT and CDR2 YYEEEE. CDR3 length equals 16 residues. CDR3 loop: CASSLAMGGNTGELFF. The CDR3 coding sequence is TGTGCCAGCAGCTTGGCCATGGGAGGGAACACCGGGGAGCTGTTTTTT.

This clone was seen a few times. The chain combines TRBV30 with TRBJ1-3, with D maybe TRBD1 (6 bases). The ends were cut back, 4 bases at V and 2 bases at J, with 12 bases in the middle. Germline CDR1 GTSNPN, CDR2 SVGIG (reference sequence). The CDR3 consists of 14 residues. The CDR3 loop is CAWTGGLPGNTIYF. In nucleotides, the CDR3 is TGTGCCTGGACCGGGGGGCTCCCTGGAAACACCATATATTTT.

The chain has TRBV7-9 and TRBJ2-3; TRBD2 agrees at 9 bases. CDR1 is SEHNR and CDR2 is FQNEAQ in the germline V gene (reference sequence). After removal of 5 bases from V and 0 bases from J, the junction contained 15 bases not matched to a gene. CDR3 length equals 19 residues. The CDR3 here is CASSAIAGVLSGSTDTQYF. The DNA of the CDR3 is TGTGCCAGCAGCGCAATAGCGGGAGTCCTCTCTGGGAGCACAGATACGCAGTATTTT.

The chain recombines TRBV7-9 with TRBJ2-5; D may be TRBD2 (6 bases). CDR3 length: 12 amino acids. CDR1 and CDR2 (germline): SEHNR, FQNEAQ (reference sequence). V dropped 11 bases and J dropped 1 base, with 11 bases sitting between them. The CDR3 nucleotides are TGTGCCCTGGGGGGTGGCCAAGAGACCCAGTACTTC. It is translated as CALGGGQETQYF.

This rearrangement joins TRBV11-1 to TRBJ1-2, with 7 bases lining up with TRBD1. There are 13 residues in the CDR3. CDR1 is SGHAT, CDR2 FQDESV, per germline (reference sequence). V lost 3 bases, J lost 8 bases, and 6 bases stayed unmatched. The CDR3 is CASSFRQGEGYTF. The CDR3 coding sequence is TGTGCCAGCAGCTTCCGACAGGGTGAGGGCTACACCTTC.